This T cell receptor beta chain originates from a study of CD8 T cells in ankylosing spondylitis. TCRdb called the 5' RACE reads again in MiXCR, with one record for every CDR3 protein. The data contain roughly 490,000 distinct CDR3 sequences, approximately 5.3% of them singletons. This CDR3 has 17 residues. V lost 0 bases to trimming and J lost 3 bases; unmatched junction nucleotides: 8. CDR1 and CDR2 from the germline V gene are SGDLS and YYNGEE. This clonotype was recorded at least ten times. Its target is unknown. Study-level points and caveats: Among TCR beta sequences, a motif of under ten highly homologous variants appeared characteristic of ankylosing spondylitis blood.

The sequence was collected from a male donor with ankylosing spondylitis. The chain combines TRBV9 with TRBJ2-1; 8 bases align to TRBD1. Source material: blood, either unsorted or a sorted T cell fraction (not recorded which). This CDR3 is CASSVDYDRGFYNEQFF. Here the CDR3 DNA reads TGTGCCAGCAGCGTAGACTACGACAGGGGCTTCTACAATGAGCAGTTCTTC.